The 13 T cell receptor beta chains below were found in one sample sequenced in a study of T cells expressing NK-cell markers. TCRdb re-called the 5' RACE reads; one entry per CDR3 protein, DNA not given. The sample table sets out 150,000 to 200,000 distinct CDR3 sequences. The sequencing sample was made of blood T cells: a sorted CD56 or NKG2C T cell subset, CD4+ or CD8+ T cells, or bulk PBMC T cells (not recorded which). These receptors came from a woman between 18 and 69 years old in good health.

CDR3 region: CASSLRGPSSYNSPLHF. This rearrangement joins TRBV4-1 to TRBJ1-6. Germline assignment: CDR1 MGHRA and CDR2 YSYEKL. The CDR3 extends over 17 amino acids.

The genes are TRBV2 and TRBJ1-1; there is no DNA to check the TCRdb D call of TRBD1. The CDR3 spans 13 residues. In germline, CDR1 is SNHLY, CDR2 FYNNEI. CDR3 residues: CASRGGALTEAFF.

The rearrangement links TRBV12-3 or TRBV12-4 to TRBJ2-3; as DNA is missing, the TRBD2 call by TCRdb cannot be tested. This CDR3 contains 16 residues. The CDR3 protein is CASSLTSGLLADTQYF.

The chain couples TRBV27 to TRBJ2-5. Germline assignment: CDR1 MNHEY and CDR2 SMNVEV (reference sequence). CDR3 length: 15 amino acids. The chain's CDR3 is CASSLSWTEQETQYF.

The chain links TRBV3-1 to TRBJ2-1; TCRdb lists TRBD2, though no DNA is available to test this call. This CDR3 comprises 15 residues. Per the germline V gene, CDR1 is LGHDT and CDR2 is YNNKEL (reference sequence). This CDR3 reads CASSQESGRGNEQFF.

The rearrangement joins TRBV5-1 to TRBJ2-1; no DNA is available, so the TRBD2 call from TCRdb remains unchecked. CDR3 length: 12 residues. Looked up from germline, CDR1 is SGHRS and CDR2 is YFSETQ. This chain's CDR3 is CASSLERERQFF. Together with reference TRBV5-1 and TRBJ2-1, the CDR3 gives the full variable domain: KAGVTQTPRYLIKTRGQQVTLSCSPISGHRSVSWYQQTPGQGLQFLFEYFSETQRNKGNFPGRFSGRQFSNSRSEMNVSTLELGDSALYLCASSLERERQFFGPGTRLTVL.

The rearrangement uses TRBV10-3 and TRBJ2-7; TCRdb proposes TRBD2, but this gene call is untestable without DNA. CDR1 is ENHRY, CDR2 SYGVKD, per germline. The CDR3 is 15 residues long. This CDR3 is CAISDSTSGFYEQYF.

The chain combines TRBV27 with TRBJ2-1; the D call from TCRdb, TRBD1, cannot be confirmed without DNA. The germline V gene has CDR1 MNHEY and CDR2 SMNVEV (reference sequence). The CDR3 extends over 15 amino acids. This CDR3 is CASSLQGITYNEQFF.

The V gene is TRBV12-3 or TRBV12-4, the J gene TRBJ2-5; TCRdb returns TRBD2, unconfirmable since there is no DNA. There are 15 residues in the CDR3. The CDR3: CASTRLAGFQETQYF.

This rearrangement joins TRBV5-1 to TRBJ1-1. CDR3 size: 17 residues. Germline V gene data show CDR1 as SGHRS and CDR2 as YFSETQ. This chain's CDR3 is CASSPRGGGYSNTEAFF.

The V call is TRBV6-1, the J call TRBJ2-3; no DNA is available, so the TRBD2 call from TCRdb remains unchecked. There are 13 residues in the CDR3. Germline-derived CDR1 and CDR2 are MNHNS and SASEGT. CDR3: CATGGPGTDTQYF.

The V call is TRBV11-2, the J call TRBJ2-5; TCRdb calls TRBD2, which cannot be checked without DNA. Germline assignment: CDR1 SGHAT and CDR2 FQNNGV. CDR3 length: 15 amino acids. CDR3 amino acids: CASSFLAGGAETQYF. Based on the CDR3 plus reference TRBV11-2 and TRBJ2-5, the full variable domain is EAGVAQSPRYKIIEKRQSVAFWCNPISGHATLYWYQQILGQGPKLLIQFQNNGVVDDSQLPKDRFSAERLKGVDSTLKIQPAKLEDSAVYLCASSFLAGGAETQYFGPGTRLLVL.

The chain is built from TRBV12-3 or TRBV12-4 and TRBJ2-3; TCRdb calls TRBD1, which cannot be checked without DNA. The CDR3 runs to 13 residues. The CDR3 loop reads CASGQGFTDTQYF.